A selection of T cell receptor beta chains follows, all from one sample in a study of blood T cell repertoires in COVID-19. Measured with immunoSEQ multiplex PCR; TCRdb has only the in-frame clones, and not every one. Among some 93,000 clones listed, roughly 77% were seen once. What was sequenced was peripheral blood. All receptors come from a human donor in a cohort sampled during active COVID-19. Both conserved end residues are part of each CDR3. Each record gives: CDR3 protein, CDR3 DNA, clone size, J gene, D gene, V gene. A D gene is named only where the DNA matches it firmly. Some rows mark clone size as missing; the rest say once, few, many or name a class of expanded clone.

CDR3 protein: CASSVWLAGGNEQFF
CDR3 DNA: TGTGCCAGCAGTGTCTGGCTAGCGGGGGGCAATGAGCAGTTCTTC
clone size: once
J gene: TRBJ2-1
D gene: TRBD2
V gene: TRBV6-4

CDR3 protein: CSASRAVGGDYNEQFF
CDR3 DNA: TGCAGCGCCAGTAGGGCTGTGGGGGGGGACTACAATGAGCAGTTCTTC
clone size: -
J gene: TRBJ2-1
D gene: TRBD2
V gene: TRBV20-1

CDR3 protein: CASSSVPGLAGGNYEQYF
CDR3 DNA: TGTGCCAGCAGTTCCGTACCGGGACTAGCGGGAGGTAACTACGAGCAGTACTTC
clone size: -
J gene: TRBJ2-7
D gene: TRBD2
V gene: TRBV28

CDR3 protein: CASSIGRTAPPGELFF
CDR3 DNA: TGTGCCAGTAGTATAGGGAGGACAGCTCCCCCCGGGGAGCTGTTTTTT
clone size: -
J gene: TRBJ2-2
D gene: -
V gene: TRBV19

CDR3 protein: CASSPRLAGVPPAGNEQFF
CDR3 DNA: TGTGCCAGCAGTCCCCGACTAGCGGGAGTACCCCCAGCTGGGAATGAGCAGTTCTTC
clone size: -
J gene: TRBJ2-1
D gene: TRBD2
V gene: TRBV6-6

CDR3 protein: CASSFSQGATEAFF
CDR3 DNA: TGTGCCAGCAGCTTTTCACAGGGGGCGACTGAAGCTTTCTTT
clone size: -
J gene: TRBJ1-1
D gene: TRBD1
V gene: TRBV11-2

CDR3 protein: CASSELDRYNEQFF
CDR3 DNA: TGTGCCAGCAGTGAGCTGGACAGGTATAATGAGCAGTTCTTC
clone size: -
J gene: TRBJ2-1
D gene: TRBD1
V gene: TRBV6-1

CDR3 protein: CASSIDRGADTQYF
CDR3 DNA: TGTGCCAGTAGTATCGACAGGGGGGCCGATACGCAGTATTTT
clone size: once
J gene: TRBJ2-3
D gene: TRBD1
V gene: TRBV19

CDR3 protein: CASSTTGAQTYEQYF
CDR3 DNA: TGTGCCAGTAGTACGACAGGGGCCCAGACGTACGAGCAGTACTTC
clone size: -
J gene: TRBJ2-7
D gene: TRBD1
V gene: TRBV19

CDR3 protein: CASTLDRVNQPQHF
CDR3 DNA: TGTGCCAGCACCCTGGACAGGGTCAATCAGCCCCAGCATTTT
clone size: -
J gene: TRBJ1-5
D gene: TRBD1
V gene: TRBV7-8

CDR3 protein: CASRIQGAYGYTF
CDR3 DNA: TGTGCCAGCAGGATACAGGGGGCCTATGGCTACACCTTC
clone size: -
J gene: TRBJ1-2
D gene: TRBD1
V gene: TRBV28

CDR3 protein: CASSLKGAGANVLTF
CDR3 DNA: TGTGCCAGCAGTCTCAAGGGGGCCGGGGCCAACGTCCTGACTTTC
clone size: -
J gene: TRBJ2-6
D gene: TRBD1
V gene: TRBV11-2

CDR3 protein: CASARRTGYNEQFF
CDR3 DNA: TGCGCCAGCGCCCGACGGACAGGCTACAATGAGCAGTTCTTC
clone size: -
J gene: TRBJ2-1
D gene: TRBD1
V gene: TRBV5-1

CDR3 protein: CATSDPRTLGELFF
CDR3 DNA: TGTGCCACCAGTGACCCCCGGACTTTGGGAGAGCTGTTTTTT
clone size: once
J gene: TRBJ2-2
D gene: -
V gene: TRBV24-1

CDR3 protein: CASSHGAYASGVYNEQFF
CDR3 DNA: TGTGCCAGCAGCCATGGAGCCTATGCTAGCGGGGTCTACAATGAGCAGTTCTTC
clone size: -
J gene: TRBJ2-1
D gene: TRBD2
V gene: TRBV4-2

CDR3 protein: CASSYSRTSRRVPQHF
CDR3 DNA: TGTGCCAGCAGTTACTCCAGGACTTCTCGCAGAGTGCCCCAGCATTTT
clone size: -
J gene: TRBJ1-5
D gene: -
V gene: TRBV6-2/TRBV6-3

CDR3 protein: CASSYSIPETEAFF
CDR3 DNA: TGTGCCAGCAGTTACTCGATCCCTGAGACTGAAGCTTTCTTT
clone size: -
J gene: TRBJ1-1
D gene: -
V gene: TRBV6-2/TRBV6-3

CDR3 protein: CASSRASSPLHF
CDR3 DNA: TGTGCCAGCAGCCGAGCCTCATCACCCCTCCACTTT
clone size: few
J gene: TRBJ1-6
D gene: -
V gene: TRBV6-2/TRBV6-3

CDR3 protein: CASSKRTTPGLVAGEGVGETQYF
CDR3 DNA: TGTGCCAGCAGCAAACGGACTACCCCGGGGTTAGTAGCGGGAGAAGGCGTGGGAGAGACCCAGTACTTC
clone size: -
J gene: TRBJ2-5
D gene: -
V gene: TRBV21-1

CDR3 protein: CASSQGTRRGIQYF
CDR3 DNA: TGTGCCAGCAGCCAAGGAACCCGGAGAGGCATTCAGTACTTC
clone size: once
J gene: TRBJ2-4
D gene: -
V gene: TRBV4-2

CDR3 protein: CASSWGIGEQYF
CDR3 DNA: TGTGCCAGCAGCTGGGGCATTGGCGAGCAGTACTTC
clone size: -
J gene: TRBJ2-7
D gene: -
V gene: TRBV7-9

CDR3 protein: CASSRVGARDEKLFF
CDR3 DNA: TGTGCCAGCAGTCGGGTGGGGGCGCGGGATGAAAAACTGTTTTTT
clone size: few
J gene: TRBJ1-4
D gene: -
V gene: TRBV11-2

CDR3 protein: CASSLLRREGDTQYF
CDR3 DNA: TGTGCCAGCAGCCTACTCCGGAGGGAAGGAGATACGCAGTATTTT
clone size: -
J gene: TRBJ2-3
D gene: -
V gene: TRBV5-5

CDR3 protein: CASSESGNYGYTF
CDR3 DNA: TGTGCCAGCAGTGAAAGCGGAAACTATGGCTACACCTTC
clone size: -
J gene: TRBJ1-2
D gene: -
V gene: TRBV25-1

CDR3 protein: CASSLWGSLSYEQYF
CDR3 DNA: TGTGCCAGCAGCCTGTGGGGCAGCCTCTCCTACGAGCAGTACTTC
clone size: -
J gene: TRBJ2-7
D gene: -
V gene: TRBV5-6

CDR3 protein: CASSQEQGPNTGELFF
CDR3 DNA: TGTGCCAGCAGCCAAGAACAGGGCCCGAACACCGGGGAGCTGTTTTTT
clone size: -
J gene: TRBJ2-2
D gene: -
V gene: TRBV4-2

CDR3 protein: CASSLGLAGEETQYF
CDR3 DNA: TGTGCCAGCAGCCTTGGACTAGCGGGAGAAGAGACCCAGTACTTC
clone size: -
J gene: TRBJ2-5
D gene: TRBD2
V gene: TRBV25-1

CDR3 protein: CASSKTGNFQETQYF
CDR3 DNA: TGTGCCAGCAGCAAGACAGGGAATTTCCAAGAGACCCAGTACTTC
clone size: -
J gene: TRBJ2-5
D gene: TRBD1
V gene: TRBV16

CDR3 protein: CASSQDSRRNQPQHF
CDR3 DNA: TGTGCCAGCAGCCAAGATTCTAGGCGTAATCAGCCCCAGCATTTT
clone size: few
J gene: TRBJ1-5
D gene: -
V gene: TRBV3-1/TRBV3-2

CDR3 protein: CASTDRGFETQYF
CDR3 DNA: TGTGCCAGCACCGACAGGGGCTTCGAGACCCAGTACTTC
clone size: -
J gene: TRBJ2-5
D gene: TRBD1
V gene: TRBV6-6

CDR3 protein: CASSPTVKGGRGYTF
CDR3 DNA: TGTGCCAGCAGCCCAACGGTGAAGGGAGGGAGAGGCTACACCTTC
clone size: -
J gene: TRBJ1-2
D gene: -
V gene: TRBV7-9

CDR3 protein: CASSSTDSNNSPLHF
CDR3 DNA: TGCGCCAGCAGTTCGACGGACTCCAATAATTCACCCCTCCACTTT
clone size: -
J gene: TRBJ1-6
D gene: -
V gene: TRBV5-1

CDR3 protein: CASGRNQPQHF
CDR3 DNA: TGTGCCAGTGGCAGGAATCAGCCCCAGCATTTT
clone size: once
J gene: TRBJ1-5
D gene: -
V gene: TRBV19

CDR3 protein: CASMGSTDTQYF
CDR3 DNA: TGTGCCAGCATGGGCAGCACAGATACGCAGTATTTT
clone size: -
J gene: TRBJ2-3
D gene: -
V gene: TRBV27

CDR3 protein: CASSFLAGATDTQYF
CDR3 DNA: TGTGCCAGCAGCTTTCTAGCGGGAGCCACAGATACGCAGTATTTT
clone size: -
J gene: TRBJ2-3
D gene: TRBD2
V gene: TRBV5-6

CDR3 protein: CASSEGRAGGQPQHF
CDR3 DNA: TGTGCCAGCAGTGAAGGGCGGGCAGGGGGTCAGCCCCAGCATTTT
clone size: -
J gene: TRBJ1-5
D gene: TRBD1
V gene: TRBV2

CDR3 protein: CASSKPGGSYEQYF
CDR3 DNA: TGTGCCAGTAGTAAACCGGGAGGTTCCTACGAGCAGTACTTC
clone size: -
J gene: TRBJ2-7
D gene: TRBD2
V gene: TRBV19

CDR3 protein: CASSPPGVSEQYF
CDR3 DNA: TGTGCCAGCTCACCACCCGGGGTTTCCGAGCAGTACTTC
clone size: -
J gene: TRBJ2-7
D gene: -
V gene: TRBV18

CDR3 protein: CASSTASNLHF
CDR3 DNA: TGTGCCAGCAGTACCGCGTCAAACCTCCACTTT
clone size: -
J gene: TRBJ1-6
D gene: -
V gene: TRBV2

CDR3 protein: CASTPGLAGVNEQYF
CDR3 DNA: TGTGCCTCAACCCCGGGACTAGCGGGAGTGAACGAGCAGTACTTC
clone size: -
J gene: TRBJ2-7
D gene: TRBD2
V gene: TRBV28

CDR3 protein: CASSFDTASTEAFF
CDR3 DNA: TGTGCCAGCAGCTTCGATACAGCCTCGACTGAAGCTTTCTTT
clone size: -
J gene: TRBJ1-1
D gene: -
V gene: TRBV11-2

CDR3 protein: CASSGQANQETQYF
CDR3 DNA: TGTGCCAGCAGCGGACAGGCCAACCAAGAGACCCAGTACTTC
clone size: -
J gene: TRBJ2-5
D gene: TRBD1
V gene: TRBV2

CDR3 protein: CASSHDRTGANTEAFF
CDR3 DNA: TGTGCCAGCAGCCACGATAGGACAGGAGCGAACACTGAAGCTTTCTTT
clone size: -
J gene: TRBJ1-1
D gene: TRBD1
V gene: TRBV5-8

CDR3 protein: CASSSLEIGELFF
CDR3 DNA: TGTGCCAGCAGCTCCTTAGAAATCGGGGAGCTGTTTTTT
clone size: -
J gene: TRBJ2-2
D gene: -
V gene: TRBV7-9

CDR3 protein: CASSWGQGAVEKLFF
CDR3 DNA: TGCGCCAGCAGCTGGGGACAGGGGGCGGTTGAAAAACTGTTTTTT
clone size: -
J gene: TRBJ1-4
D gene: TRBD1
V gene: TRBV5-1

CDR3 protein: CASSLETSGRWQFF
CDR3 DNA: TGCGCCAGCAGCTTGGAGACTAGCGGGAGGTGGCAGTTCTTC
clone size: -
J gene: TRBJ2-1
D gene: TRBD2
V gene: TRBV5-1

CDR3 protein: CASNPRREGTEAFF
CDR3 DNA: TGTGCCAGCAACCCGAGGCGCGAGGGCACTGAAGCTTTCTTT
clone size: -
J gene: TRBJ1-1
D gene: -
V gene: TRBV27

CDR3 protein: CASSLLQGSSYEQYF
CDR3 DNA: TGCGCCAGCAGCTTGTTACAGGGGTCCTCCTACGAGCAGTACTTC
clone size: -
J gene: TRBJ2-7
D gene: TRBD1
V gene: TRBV5-1

CDR3 protein: CASSPHPIATTGNTIYF
CDR3 DNA: TGTGCCAGCTCACCCCACCCCATCGCTACGACTGGAAACACCATATATTTT
clone size: -
J gene: TRBJ1-3
D gene: -
V gene: TRBV18

CDR3 protein: CASSFGFYEQYF
CDR3 DNA: TGTGCCAGCAGCTTCGGGTTCTACGAGCAGTACTTC
clone size: -
J gene: TRBJ2-7
D gene: -
V gene: TRBV3-1/TRBV3-2

CDR3 protein: CASSTRTGRGYTF
CDR3 DNA: TGTGCCAGCAGTACTAGGACAGGGCGAGGCTACACCTTC
clone size: -
J gene: TRBJ1-2
D gene: TRBD1
V gene: TRBV27

CDR3 protein: CSVSGQTYEQYF
CDR3 DNA: TGCAGCGTTTCGGGACAGACCTACGAGCAGTACTTC
clone size: -
J gene: TRBJ2-7
D gene: TRBD1
V gene: TRBV29-1

CDR3 protein: CASTLDRARAFF
CDR3 DNA: TGTGCCAGCACCCTCGACAGGGCAAGAGCTTTCTTT
clone size: -
J gene: TRBJ1-1
D gene: TRBD1
V gene: TRBV11-2

CDR3 protein: CASTPGVVTDTQYF
CDR3 DNA: TGTGCCAGCACCCCCGGGGTGGTTACGGATACGCAGTATTTT
clone size: -
J gene: TRBJ2-3
D gene: -
V gene: TRBV2

CDR3 protein: CASSPGHNNEQFF
CDR3 DNA: TGTGCCAGCAGCCCGGGACATAACAATGAGCAGTTCTTC
clone size: -
J gene: TRBJ2-1
D gene: -
V gene: TRBV11-2

CDR3 protein: CASSQGQGIVYEQYF
CDR3 DNA: TGCGCCAGCAGCCAAGGACAGGGGATCGTGTACGAGCAGTACTTC
clone size: -
J gene: TRBJ2-7
D gene: TRBD1
V gene: TRBV4-3

CDR3 protein: CASSPALGEQFF
CDR3 DNA: TGTGCCAGCAGCCCAGCGTTGGGTGAGCAGTTCTTC
clone size: -
J gene: TRBJ2-1
D gene: -
V gene: TRBV9

CDR3 protein: CASSLGQGTGYTF
CDR3 DNA: TGTGCCAGCAGCCTTGGACAGGGAACTGGCTACACCTTC
clone size: -
J gene: TRBJ1-2
D gene: TRBD1
V gene: TRBV12-3/TRBV12-4

CDR3 protein: CASSPMAGVSYEQYF
CDR3 DNA: TGTGCCAGCAGCCCGATGGCCGGGGTCTCCTACGAGCAGTACTTC
clone size: -
J gene: TRBJ2-7
D gene: -
V gene: TRBV6-6

CDR3 protein: CASSPGQSDTQYF
CDR3 DNA: TGTGCCAGCAGCCCGGGACAATCCGATACGCAGTATTTT
clone size: -
J gene: TRBJ2-3
D gene: -
V gene: TRBV11-3